This is a list of T cell receptor beta chains from one sample in a study of technical replicates of blood from several donors. Method: immunoSEQ multiplex PCR; TCRdb's copy keeps in-frame clones and lacks some. This table holds 65,000 to 80,000 clones, approximately 98% found once. Material for sequencing was T cells isolated from PBMCs. The receptors were sampled from a human donor in good health. Both conserved end residues are part of each CDR3. The order of the fields is J gene, D gene, V gene, clone size, CDR3 DNA, CDR3 protein. D genes are given only for firm matches. Only part of the rows carry a size: once, few, many, or a class if the clone is expanded.

TRBJ1-1 TRBD1 TRBV2 . TGTGCCAGCAGGCTTACAGGGGCGGCTGAAGCTTTCTTT CASRLTGAAEAFF
TRBJ1-1 . TRBV19 . TGTGCCAGTAGTATAAGGGACTACAACACTGAAGCTTTCTTT CASSIRDYNTEAFF
TRBJ1-2 . TRBV5-8 once TGTGCCAGCAGCGAAATCACAGGATTATACTATGGCTACACCTTC CASSEITGLYYGYTF
TRBJ2-7 . TRBV6-5 . TGTGCCAGCAGTTACTCGACGGGGAACACTTACTACGAGCAGTACTTC CASSYSTGNTYYEQYF
TRBJ2-3 TRBD1 TRBV18 . TGTGCCAGCTCACGGGACAGGGCGCGGGATACGCAGTATTTT CASSRDRARDTQYF
TRBJ2-1 . TRBV27 once TGTGCCAGCAGTTTAGAATCGAGCTCCTACAATGAGCAGTTCTTC CASSLESSSYNEQFF
TRBJ1-1 . TRBV27 once TGTGCCAGCAGTCTGGTTAGGAACACTGAAGCTTTCTTT CASSLVRNTEAFF
TRBJ2-3 TRBD2 TRBV7-2 once TGTGCCAGCAGCCCGGGACTAGCAGATAGCACAGATACGCAGTATTTT CASSPGLADSTDTQYF
TRBJ2-3 . TRBV4-1 . TGCGCCAGCAGCCAAGAAATGGGCCTAGATACGCAGTATTTT CASSQEMGLDTQYF
TRBJ1-1 . TRBV11-3 . TGTGCCAGCAGCTCCTCTCGGGGGGACACTGAAGCTTTCTTT CASSSSRGDTEAFF
TRBJ1-2 TRBD1 TRBV11-2 once TGTGCCAGCAGCTTAGAGACAGGGGTTTGGGGCTACACCTTC CASSLETGVWGYTF